These 8 T cell receptor beta chains came from one sample sequenced in a study of T cell changes during pregnancy in multiple sclerosis. Sequencing was performed with immunoSEQ multiplex PCR; in TCRdb, only in-frame clones are kept and a portion is missing. The repertoire holds about 40,000 clones, with over 75% as singletons. The specimen comprised CD8+ T cells from peripheral blood mononuclear cells, sampled in the first trimester of pregnancy. These receptors were collected from a female donor with multiple sclerosis, enrolled in a pregnancy study.

J is TRBJ2-3 and V is TRBV9; TRBD2 is a possible D gene (7 bases). Germline CDR1 and CDR2: SGDLS and YYNGEE. With 6 bases removed from V and 4 bases from J, the gap between germline ends came to 18 bases. CDR3 length equals 15 residues. The CDR3 nucleotides read TGTGCCAGCACCGAGGGGGGGGGAGGCGCAGATACGCAGTATTTT. Translating it yields CASTEGGGGADTQYF.

The chain links TRBV7-9 to TRBJ1-4, with D unclear. The V and J ends lost 1 base and 6 bases respectively, with 6 bases between them. Germline CDR1 SEHNR, CDR2 FQNEAQ (reference sequence). The CDR3 has 13 amino acids. Here the CDR3 DNA reads TGTGCCAGCAGCTTAGGCAGCGATGAAAAACTGTTTTTT. It yields the protein CASSLGSDEKLFF. Together with reference TRBV7-9 and TRBJ1-4, the CDR3 gives the full variable domain: DTGVSQNPRHKITKRGQNVTFRCDPISEHNRLYWYRQTLGQGPEFLTYFQNEAQLEKSRLLSDRFSAERPKGSFSTLEIQRTEQGDSAMYLCASSLGSDEKLFFGSGTQLSVL.

The chain joins TRBV6-4 to TRBJ2-7; 8 bases are shared with TRBD2. Germline trimming cut 5 bases from V and 0 bases from J; bases unmatched to any gene: 6. The CDR3 contains 15 residues. Germline CDR1 is MRHNA and CDR2 is SNTAGT. CDR3 in DNA: TGTGCCAGCAGTCCCACTAGCGGAAGCTCCTACGAGCAGTACTTC. This translates into CASSPTSGSSYEQYF.

The genes are TRBV6-5 and TRBJ1-1; 9 nucleotides match TRBD1. J gave up 3 bases and V 5 bases, and 7 bases lay outside the gene matches. CDR3 length: 15 residues. Per the germline V gene, CDR1 is MNHEY and CDR2 is SVGAGI. CDR3 protein: CASSKVQGAYTEAFF. The CDR3 DNA reads TGTGCCAGCAGTAAAGTACAGGGGGCCTACACTGAAGCTTTCTTT.

A note on this clone: One junction end disagrees with the germline gene, perhaps due to a read error. The rearrangement joins TRBV7-2 to TRBJ1-1, with TRBD1 matching over 8 bases. This CDR3 has 17 residues. Looked up from germline, CDR1 is SGHTA and CDR2 is FQGNSA. The CDR3 reads CASSSSRQGRLNPEAFF. The CDR3 bases are TGTGCCAGCAGCTCGTCGCGACAGGGGAGATTGAACCCTGAAGCTTTCTTT.

The chain couples TRBV25-1 to TRBJ1-1, with a tentative D call TRBD1 (5 bases). Germline V CDR1 and CDR2: MGHDK, SYGVNS. The germline V and J ends were trimmed by 0 bases and 5 bases, with 16 bases remaining between them. The CDR3 is made up of 16 amino acids. CDR3 nucleotides: TGTGCCAGCAGTGAATATTACGGGGGATGGGGAACTGAAGCTTTCTTT. This codes for CASSEYYGGWGTEAFF. Complete variable domain (other parts from reference TRBV25-1 and TRBJ1-1): EADIYQTPRYLVIGTGKKITLECSQTMGHDKMYWYQQDPGMELHLIHYSYGVNSTEKGDLSSESTVSRIRTEHFPLTLESARPSHTSQYLCASSEYYGGWGTEAFFGQGTRLTVV.

This chain links TRBV9 with TRBJ1-2; 8 positions agree with TRBD1. There are 15 residues in the CDR3. Germline values: CDR1 SGDLS, CDR2 YYNGEE. Unmatched junction bases numbered 11, after V lost 4 bases and J lost 6 bases. The CDR3 DNA reads as TGTGCCAGCAGCTCGACAGGGGACCCCTATGATGGCTACACCTTC. This codes for CASSSTGDPYDGYTF.

The V and J genes are TRBV6-1 and TRBJ2-3; TRBD2 matches at 9 bases. After removal of 3 bases from V and 0 bases from J, the junction contained 7 bases not matched to a gene. The CDR3 spans 17 residues. Germline V CDR1 and CDR2: MNHNS, SASEGT. CDR3 amino acids: CASSDGPAGGSTDTQYF. The CDR3 DNA reads TGTGCCAGCAGTGATGGCCCAGCGGGGGGTAGCACAGATACGCAGTATTTT.